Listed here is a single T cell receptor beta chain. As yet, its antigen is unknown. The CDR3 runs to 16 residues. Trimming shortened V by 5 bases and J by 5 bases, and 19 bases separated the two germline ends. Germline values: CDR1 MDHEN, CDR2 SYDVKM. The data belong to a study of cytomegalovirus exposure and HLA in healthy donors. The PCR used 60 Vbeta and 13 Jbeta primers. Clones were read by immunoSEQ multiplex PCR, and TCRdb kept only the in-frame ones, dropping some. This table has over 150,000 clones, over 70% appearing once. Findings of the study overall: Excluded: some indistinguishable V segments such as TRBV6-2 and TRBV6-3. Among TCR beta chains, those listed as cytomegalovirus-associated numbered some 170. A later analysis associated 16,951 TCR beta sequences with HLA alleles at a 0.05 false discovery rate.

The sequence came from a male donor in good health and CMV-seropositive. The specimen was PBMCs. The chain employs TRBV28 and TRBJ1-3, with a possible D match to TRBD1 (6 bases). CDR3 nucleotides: TGTGCCAGCAGTCAGGCCTCAACAGGGTTGCGAAACACCATATATTTT. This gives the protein CASSQASTGLRNTIYF.